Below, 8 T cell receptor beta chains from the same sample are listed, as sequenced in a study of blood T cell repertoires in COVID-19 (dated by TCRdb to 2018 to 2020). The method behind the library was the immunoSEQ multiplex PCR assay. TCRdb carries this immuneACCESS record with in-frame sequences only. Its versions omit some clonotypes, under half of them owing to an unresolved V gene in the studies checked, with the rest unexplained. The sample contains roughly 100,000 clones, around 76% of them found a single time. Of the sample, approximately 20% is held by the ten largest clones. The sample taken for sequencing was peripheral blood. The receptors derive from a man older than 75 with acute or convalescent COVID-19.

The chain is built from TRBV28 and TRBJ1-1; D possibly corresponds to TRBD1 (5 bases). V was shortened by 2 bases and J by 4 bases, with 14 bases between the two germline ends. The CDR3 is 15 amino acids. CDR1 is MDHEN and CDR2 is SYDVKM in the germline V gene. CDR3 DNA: TGTGCCAGCAGTTTAGCCAGGGTGCGAGTCACTGAAGCTTTCTTT. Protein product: CASSLARVRVTEAFF.

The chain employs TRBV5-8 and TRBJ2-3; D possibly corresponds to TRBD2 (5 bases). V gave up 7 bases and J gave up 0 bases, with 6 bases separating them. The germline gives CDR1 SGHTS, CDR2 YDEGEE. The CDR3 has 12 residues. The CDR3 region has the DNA TGTGCCAGCCCGGGAAGCACAGATACGCAGTATTTT. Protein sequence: CASPGSTDTQYF.

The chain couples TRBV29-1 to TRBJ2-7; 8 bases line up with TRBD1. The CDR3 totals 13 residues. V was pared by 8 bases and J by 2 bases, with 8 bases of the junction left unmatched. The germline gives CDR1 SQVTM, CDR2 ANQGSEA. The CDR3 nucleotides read TGCAGCATAAGACAGGGGCCGGCCTACGAGCAGTACTTC. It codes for CSIRQGPAYEQYF.

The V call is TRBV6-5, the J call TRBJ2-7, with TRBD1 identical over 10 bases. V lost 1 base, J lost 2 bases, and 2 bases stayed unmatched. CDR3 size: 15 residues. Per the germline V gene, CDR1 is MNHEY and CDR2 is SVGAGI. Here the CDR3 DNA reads TGTGCCAGCAGTTACTTGACAGGGGGCGCCTACGAGCAGTACTTC. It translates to CASSYLTGGAYEQYF.

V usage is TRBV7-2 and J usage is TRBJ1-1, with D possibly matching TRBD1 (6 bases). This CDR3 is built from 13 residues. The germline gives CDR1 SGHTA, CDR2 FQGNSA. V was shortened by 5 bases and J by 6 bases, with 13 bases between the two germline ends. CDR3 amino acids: CASSTHRDAEAFF. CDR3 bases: TGTGCCAGCAGCACCCACAGGGATGCTGAAGCTTTCTTT.

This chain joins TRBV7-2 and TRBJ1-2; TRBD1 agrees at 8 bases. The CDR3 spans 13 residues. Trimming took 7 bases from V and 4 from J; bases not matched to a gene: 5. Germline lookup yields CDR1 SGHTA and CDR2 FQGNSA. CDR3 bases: TGTGCCAGCACCCTAGACAGGGGCTATGGCTACACCTTC. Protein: CASTLDRGYGYTF.

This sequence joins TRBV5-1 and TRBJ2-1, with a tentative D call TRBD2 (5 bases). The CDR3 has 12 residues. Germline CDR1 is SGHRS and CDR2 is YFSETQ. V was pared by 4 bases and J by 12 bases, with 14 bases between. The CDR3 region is CASSPAHRGQFF. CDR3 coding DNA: TGCGCCAGCAGCCCGGCCCACCGGGGGCAGTTCTTC.

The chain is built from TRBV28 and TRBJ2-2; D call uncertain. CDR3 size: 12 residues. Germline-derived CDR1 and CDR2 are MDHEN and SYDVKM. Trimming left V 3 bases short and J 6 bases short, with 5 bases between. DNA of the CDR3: TGTGCCAGCAGTTTCGCAGCCGGGGAGCTGTTTTTT. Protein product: CASSFAAGELFF.